This note documents a single T cell receptor beta chain sequence. Its antigen is unidentified. The data were taken from a study of T cell responses to AZD1222 COVID-19 vaccine. Repertoires were generated with immunoSEQ multiplex PCR, while TCRdb's copy carries only in-frame clones and drops some. The table records roughly 110,000 clones, nearly 90% of them present only once. The length of the CDR3 is 16 residues. The germline V and J ends were trimmed by 2 bases and 4 bases, with 12 bases remaining between them. Germline lookup yields CDR1 MNHNS and CDR2 SASEGT. Study-level results: Within unmutated variant regions lay the reported targets of nearly half of spike-specific TCRs.

The clonotype originates from an adult who received the AZD1222 COVID-19 vaccine. The source material was peripheral blood, sampled 28 days after the second AZD1222 dose. This chain joins TRBV6-1 and TRBJ1-6, with D unresolved. This chain's CDR3 is CASSETSEGYNSPLHF. The CDR3 DNA reads as TGTGCCAGCAGTGAAACTAGCGAGGGTTATAATTCACCCCTCCACTTT.